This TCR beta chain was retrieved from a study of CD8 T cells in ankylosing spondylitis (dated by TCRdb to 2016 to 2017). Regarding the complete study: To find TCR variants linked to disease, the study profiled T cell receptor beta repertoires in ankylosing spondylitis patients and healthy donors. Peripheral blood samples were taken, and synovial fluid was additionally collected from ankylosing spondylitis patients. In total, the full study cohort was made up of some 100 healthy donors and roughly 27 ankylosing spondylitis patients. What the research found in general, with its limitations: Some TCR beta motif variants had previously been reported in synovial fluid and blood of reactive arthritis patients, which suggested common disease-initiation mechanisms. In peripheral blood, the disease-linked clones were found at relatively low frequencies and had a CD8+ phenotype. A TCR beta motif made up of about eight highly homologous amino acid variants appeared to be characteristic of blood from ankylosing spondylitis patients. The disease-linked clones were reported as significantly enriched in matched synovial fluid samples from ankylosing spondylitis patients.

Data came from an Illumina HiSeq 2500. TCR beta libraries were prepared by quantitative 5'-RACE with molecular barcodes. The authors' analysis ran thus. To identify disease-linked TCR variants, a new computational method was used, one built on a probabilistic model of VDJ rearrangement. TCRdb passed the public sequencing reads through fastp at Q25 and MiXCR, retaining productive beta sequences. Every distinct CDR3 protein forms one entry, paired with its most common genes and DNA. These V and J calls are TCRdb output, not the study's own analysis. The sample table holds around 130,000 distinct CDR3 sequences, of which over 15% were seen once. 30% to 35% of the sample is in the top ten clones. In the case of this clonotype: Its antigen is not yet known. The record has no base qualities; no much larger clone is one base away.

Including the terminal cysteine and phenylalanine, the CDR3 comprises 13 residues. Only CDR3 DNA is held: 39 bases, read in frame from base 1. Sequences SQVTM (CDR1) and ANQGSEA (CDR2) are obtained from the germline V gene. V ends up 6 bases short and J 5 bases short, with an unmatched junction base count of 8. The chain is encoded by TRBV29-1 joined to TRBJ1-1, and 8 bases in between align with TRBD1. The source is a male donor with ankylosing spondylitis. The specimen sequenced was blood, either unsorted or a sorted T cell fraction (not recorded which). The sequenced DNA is TGCAGCGTCGCGACAGGGGTAGGGACTGAAGCTTTCTTT. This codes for CSVATGVGTEAFF.